The clone carrying this T cell receptor (beta chain) was detected many times. As yet, its antigen is unknown. The library gave individual cDNA molecules unique molecular identifiers. TCRdb itself ran the RACE reads through MiXCR, one entry per CDR3 protein. The sample shows 80,000 to 95,000 distinct CDR3 sequences, approximately 9.9% of them seen only once. Germline lookup yields CDR1 KGHDR and CDR2 SFDVKD. Trimming removed 5 bases from V and 7 bases from J, with 11 bases in between. This CDR3 has 13 amino acids. This record comes from a study of human T cells and chemical hapten exposure. Study-wide background: There were weekly diphenylcyclopropenone doses to the scalp for patients throughout the approximately 25-week study. Findings and caveats of the study: Donors in the study had alopecia, meaning their immune response may differ from healthy people's. TCRs above 1 in 1000 frequency did not change with DPC sensitization.

Time point denoted: patch test 2, 6 weeks after DPC sensitization. The treatment was: therapeutic diphenylcyclopropenone sensitization with weekly scalp DPC. The V call is TRBV24-1, the J call TRBJ1-5, with a possible D match to TRBD1 (5 bases). The starting material was whole blood, obtained in connection with sensitization to the hapten diphenylcyclopropenone (DPC). This receptor was identified in a man between 35 and 55 years old with alopecia areata. Some clones in this sample may be carry-over from other donors' samples. The CDR3, as DNA: TGTGCCACCAGTGTGGGGGAAAGGCAGCCCCAGCATTTT. The encoded protein is CATSVGERQPQHF.